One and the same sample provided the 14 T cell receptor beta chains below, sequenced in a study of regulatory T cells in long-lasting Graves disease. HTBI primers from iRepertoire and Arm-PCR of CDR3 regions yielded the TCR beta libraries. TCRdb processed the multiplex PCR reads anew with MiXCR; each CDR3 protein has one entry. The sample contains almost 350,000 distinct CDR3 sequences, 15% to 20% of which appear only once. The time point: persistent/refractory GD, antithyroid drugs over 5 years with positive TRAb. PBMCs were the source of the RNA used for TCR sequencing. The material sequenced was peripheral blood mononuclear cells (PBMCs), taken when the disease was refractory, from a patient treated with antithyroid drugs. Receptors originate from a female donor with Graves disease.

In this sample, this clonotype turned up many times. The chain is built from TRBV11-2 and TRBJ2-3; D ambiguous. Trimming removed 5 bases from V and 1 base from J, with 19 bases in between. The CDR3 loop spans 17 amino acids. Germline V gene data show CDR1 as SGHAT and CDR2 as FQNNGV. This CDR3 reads CASSPLISRIGTDTQYF. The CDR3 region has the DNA TGTGCCAGCAGCCCTCTAATCTCTCGAATTGGCACAGATACGCAGTATTTT.

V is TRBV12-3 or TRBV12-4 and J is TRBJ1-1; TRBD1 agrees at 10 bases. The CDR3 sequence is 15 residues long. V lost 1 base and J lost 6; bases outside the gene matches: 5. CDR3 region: CASSLGTGGRAEAFF. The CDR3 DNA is TGTGCCAGCAGTTTAGGGACAGGGGGACGTGCTGAAGCTTTCTTT.

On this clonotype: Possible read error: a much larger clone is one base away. The CDR3 protein is CASSLQNYERYF. Written as DNA, the CDR3 is TGTGCCAGCAGCTTACAGAACTACGAGCGGTACTTC. This chain uses TRBV7-9 with TRBJ2-7; D remains ambiguous. This CDR3 spans 12 amino acids. Germline V gene data show CDR1 as SEHNR and CDR2 as FQNEAQ (reference sequence).

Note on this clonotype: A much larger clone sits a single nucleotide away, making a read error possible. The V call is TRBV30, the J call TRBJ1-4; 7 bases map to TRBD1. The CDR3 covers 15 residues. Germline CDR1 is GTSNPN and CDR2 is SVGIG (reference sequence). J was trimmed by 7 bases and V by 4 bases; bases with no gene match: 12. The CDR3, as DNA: TGTGCCTGGACCCCGTCGGACAGGAAGTTTGAAAAACTGTTTTTT. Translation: CAWTPSDRKFEKLFF.

In DNA form, the CDR3 reads TGTGCCAGCAGTTTACCTTCCTGGACCGGGGAGCTGTTTTTT. Protein sequence: CASSLPSWTGELFF. The chain recombines TRBV12-3 or TRBV12-4 with TRBJ2-2, with D hard to call. CDR3 length: 14 amino acids. The ends were cut back, 2 bases at V and 5 bases at J, with 9 bases in the middle.

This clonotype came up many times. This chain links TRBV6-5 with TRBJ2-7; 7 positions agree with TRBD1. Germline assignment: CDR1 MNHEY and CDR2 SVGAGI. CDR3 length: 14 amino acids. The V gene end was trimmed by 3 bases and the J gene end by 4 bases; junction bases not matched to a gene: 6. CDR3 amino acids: CASSYEGGKYEQYF. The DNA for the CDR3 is TGTGCCAGCAGTTATGAAGGGGGCAAGTACGAGCAGTACTTC.

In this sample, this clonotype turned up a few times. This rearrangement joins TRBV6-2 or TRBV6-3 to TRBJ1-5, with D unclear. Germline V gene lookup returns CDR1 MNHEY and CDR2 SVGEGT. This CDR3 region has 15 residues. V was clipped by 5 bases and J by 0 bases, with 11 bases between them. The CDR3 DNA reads TGTGCCAGCAGTGATATGTGGGGTAGCAATCAGCCCCAGCATTTT. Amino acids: CASSDMWGSNQPQHF.

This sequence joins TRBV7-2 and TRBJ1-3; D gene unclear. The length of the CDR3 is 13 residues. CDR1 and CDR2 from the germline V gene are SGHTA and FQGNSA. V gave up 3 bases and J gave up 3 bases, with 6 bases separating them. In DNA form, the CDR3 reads TGTGCCAGCAGCTTCAGCTTTGGAAACACCATATATTTT. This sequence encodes CASSFSFGNTIYF.

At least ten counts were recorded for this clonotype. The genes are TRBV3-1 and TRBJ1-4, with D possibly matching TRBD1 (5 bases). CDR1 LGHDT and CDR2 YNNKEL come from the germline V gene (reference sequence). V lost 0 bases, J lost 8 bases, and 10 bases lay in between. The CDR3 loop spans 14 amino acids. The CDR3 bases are TGTGCCAGCAGCCAAGATGGCAACAGGGAAAAACTGTTTTTT. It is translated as CASSQDGNREKLFF.

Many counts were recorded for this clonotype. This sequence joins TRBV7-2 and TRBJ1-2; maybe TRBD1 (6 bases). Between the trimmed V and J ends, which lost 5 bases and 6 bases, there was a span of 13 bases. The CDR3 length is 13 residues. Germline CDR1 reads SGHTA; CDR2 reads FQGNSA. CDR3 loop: CASSQGGGDGYTF. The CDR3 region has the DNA TGTGCCAGCAGCCAAGGGGGAGGCGATGGCTACACCTTC.

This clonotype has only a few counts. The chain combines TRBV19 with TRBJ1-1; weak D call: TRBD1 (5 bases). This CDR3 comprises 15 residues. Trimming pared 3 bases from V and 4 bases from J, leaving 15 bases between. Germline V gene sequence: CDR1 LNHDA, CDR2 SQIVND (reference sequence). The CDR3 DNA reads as TGTGCCAGTAGTATCTATTTAAGGAGGGGCACTGAAGCTTTCTTT. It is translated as CASSIYLRRGTEAFF.

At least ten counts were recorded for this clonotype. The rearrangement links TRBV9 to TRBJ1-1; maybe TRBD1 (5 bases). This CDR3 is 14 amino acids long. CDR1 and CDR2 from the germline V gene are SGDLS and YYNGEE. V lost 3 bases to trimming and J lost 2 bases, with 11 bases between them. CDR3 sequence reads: CASSAIGGNTEAFF. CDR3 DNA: TGTGCCAGCAGCGCCATTGGGGGTAACACTGAAGCTTTCTTT.

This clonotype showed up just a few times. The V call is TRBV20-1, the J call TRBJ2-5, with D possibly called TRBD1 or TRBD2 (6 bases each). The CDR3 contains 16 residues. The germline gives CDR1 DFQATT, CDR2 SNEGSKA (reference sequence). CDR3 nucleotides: TGCAGCGCCGGAGGGGGTACCGGGAGTTTTGGAGAGACCCAGTACTTC. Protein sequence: CSAGGGTGSFGETQYF.

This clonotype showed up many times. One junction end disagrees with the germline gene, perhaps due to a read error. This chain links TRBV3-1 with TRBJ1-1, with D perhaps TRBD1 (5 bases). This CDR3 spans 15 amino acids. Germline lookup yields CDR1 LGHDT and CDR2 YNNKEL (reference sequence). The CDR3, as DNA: TGTGCCAGCAGCCAGGGACTGGCACCGAACGCTGAAGCTTTCTTT. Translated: CASSQGLAPNAEAFF.